One sample yielded the 2 T cell receptor beta chains listed below, sequenced in a study of T cells after yellow fever vaccination. TCRdb used MiXCR to reprocess the 5' RACE reads, holding one entry per CDR3 protein. Altogether 500,000 to 700,000 distinct CDR3 sequences are present, less than 20% being singletons, with the ten largest covering 13% to 15%. The source was PBMCs, collected 15 days after the yellow fever booster vaccination. The receptors originated from a man younger than 40 who received the YFV17D yellow fever vaccine.

This clonotype was seen a handful of times. The V call is TRBV21-1, the J call TRBJ2-7. TRBV21-1 is labeled a pseudogene. The CDR3 covers 15 residues. The CDR3 protein is CASSKALSKPHEQYF. The CDR3 nucleotides read TGTGCCAGCAGCAAAGCGCTTTCGAAGCCCCACGAGCAGTACTTC.

Many counts were recorded for this clonotype. V is TRBV6-2 or TRBV6-3 and J is TRBJ2-7; possibly TRBD1 for D (6 bases). The CDR3 consists of 16 residues. V was cut by 6 bases and J by 4 bases, with 22 bases left in between. Germline assignment: CDR1 MNHEY and CDR2 SVGEGT. CDR3 loop: CASRIVRDKNLYEQYF. In nucleotides, the CDR3 is TGTGCCAGCAGAATCGTCCGGGACAAAAACCTATACGAGCAGTACTTC.